The next 11 T cell receptor beta chains were all read from a single sample in a study of T cell responses to AZD1222 COVID-19 vaccine. TCRdb's copy holds only in-frame clones and misses some; the assay was immunoSEQ multiplex PCR. Here the sample spans roughly 87,000 clones, 85% to 90% being singletons. The sequencing used peripheral blood, collected 28 days after the second AZD1222 dose. Every receptor here comes from an adult who received the AZD1222 COVID-19 vaccine.

The genes are TRBV18 and TRBJ1-1, with 7 bases aligning to TRBD1. In germline, CDR1 is KGHSH, CDR2 LQKENI. The CDR3 has 12 residues. V trimming: 3 bases; J trimming: 8 bases; junction bases outside the gene matches: 3. The CDR3 spells CASSPDRSEAFF. CDR3 in DNA: TGTGCCAGCTCACCGGACAGGTCGGAAGCTTTCTTT.

This clone turned up a few times. The chain links TRBV27 to TRBJ2-1; 11 nucleotides match TRBD2. CDR1 is MNHEY and CDR2 is SMNVEV in the germline V gene (reference sequence). The trim removed 0 bases at V and 7 bases at J, leaving 2 bases unmatched. The length of the CDR3 is 15 residues. In DNA form, the CDR3 reads TGTGCCAGCAGTTTATCACTAGCGGGAGTTAATGAGCAGTTCTTC. It codes for CASSLSLAGVNEQFF.

The CDR3 is CASSYGDPNEQFF. CDR3 coding DNA: TGTGCCAGCAGTTACGGCGATCCCAATGAGCAGTTCTTC. This chain connects TRBV6-5 to TRBJ2-1; D unclear. CDR3 length equals 13 residues. CDR1 MNHEY and CDR2 SVGAGI come from the germline V gene. V gave up 2 bases and J gave up 6 bases, with 8 bases separating them.

The rearrangement links TRBV5-1 to TRBJ2-7; D possibly corresponds to TRBD2 (6 bases). With 3 bases removed from V and 1 base from J, the gap between germline ends came to 8 bases. Germline CDR1 SGHRS, CDR2 YFSETQ. CDR3 length: 13 residues. The CDR3 region is CASSSTSSYEQYF. The CDR3 nucleotides read TGCGCCAGCAGCTCGACTAGTTCCTACGAGCAGTACTTC.

The chain employs TRBV11-2 and TRBJ2-3; no firm D call. Trimming removed 5 bases at V and 2 bases at J, with 8 bases between. This CDR3 region has 13 residues. CDR1 and CDR2 (germline): SGHAT, FQNNGV. This CDR3 is CASSPGVTDTQYF. CDR3 coding DNA: TGTGCCAGCAGCCCGGGCGTCACAGATACGCAGTATTTT. Full variable domain (remainder filled in from reference TRBV11-2 and TRBJ2-3): EAGVAQSPRYKIIEKRQSVAFWCNPISGHATLYWYQQILGQGPKLLIQFQNNGVVDDSQLPKDRFSAERLKGVDSTLKIQPAKLEDSAVYLCASSPGVTDTQYFGPGTRLTVL.

This rearrangement joins TRBV11-2 to TRBJ2-1; 12 nucleotides align to TRBD2. The CDR3 loop spans 17 amino acids. Germline loops: CDR1 SGHAT, CDR2 FQNNGV. Trimming removed 6 bases from V and 2 bases from J; junction bases left unmatched: 8. The CDR3 reads CASRTPGTSGPYNEQFF. The DNA of the CDR3 is TGTGCCAGCAGGACCCCCGGGACTAGCGGGCCCTACAATGAGCAGTTCTTC.

V gene TRBV28 combines with J gene TRBJ2-7; 11 bases match TRBD2. CDR1 is MDHEN and CDR2 is SYDVKM in the germline V gene. The trim removed 6 bases at V and 7 bases at J, leaving 11 bases unmatched. The CDR3 is made up of 15 amino acids. CDR3 loop: CASRPSLAGGLEQYF. The CDR3 DNA follows: TGTGCCAGCAGGCCCTCCCTAGCGGGAGGTCTTGAGCAGTACTTC.

This chain links TRBV7-9 with TRBJ1-3, with 8 bases that match TRBD1. Per the germline V gene, CDR1 is SEHNR and CDR2 is FQNEAQ (reference sequence). V dropped 4 bases and J dropped 2; count of bases not matched to a gene: 4. The CDR3 contains 15 residues. The DNA of the CDR3 is TGTGCCAGCAGCTCCGACAGGGGCACTGGAAACACCATATATTTT. Translation: CASSSDRGTGNTIYF.

J is TRBJ2-1 and V is TRBV19; TRBD2 is a possible D gene (6 bases). The CDR3 extends over 14 amino acids. V gave up 6 bases and J gave up 8 bases, with 17 bases separating them. Per the germline V gene, CDR1 is LNHDA and CDR2 is SQIVND (reference sequence). The CDR3 DNA sequence: TGTGCCAGTAGCCTAAGGGGACTCCACCATGAGCAGTTCTTC. This encodes CASSLRGLHHEQFF.

The gene calls are TRBV15 and TRBJ2-3, with D unresolved. CDR3 length equals 13 residues. The V gene's germline CDR1 is LNHNV and CDR2 YYDKDF (reference sequence). Trimming removed 4 bases from V and 2 bases from J, with 7 bases in between. CDR3 nucleotides: TGTGCCACCAGCATGCGTTACACAGATACGCAGTATTTT. Translation gives CATSMRYTDTQYF.

The chain has TRBV19 and TRBJ2-1; D gene unclear. Trimming stripped 3 bases from V and 9 bases from J, with 6 bases between. The germline V gene has CDR1 LNHDA and CDR2 SQIVND (reference sequence). CDR3 length: 11 residues. CDR3 residues: CASSISSEQFF. CDR3 DNA sequence: TGTGCCAGTAGTATTAGCTCTGAGCAGTTCTTC.